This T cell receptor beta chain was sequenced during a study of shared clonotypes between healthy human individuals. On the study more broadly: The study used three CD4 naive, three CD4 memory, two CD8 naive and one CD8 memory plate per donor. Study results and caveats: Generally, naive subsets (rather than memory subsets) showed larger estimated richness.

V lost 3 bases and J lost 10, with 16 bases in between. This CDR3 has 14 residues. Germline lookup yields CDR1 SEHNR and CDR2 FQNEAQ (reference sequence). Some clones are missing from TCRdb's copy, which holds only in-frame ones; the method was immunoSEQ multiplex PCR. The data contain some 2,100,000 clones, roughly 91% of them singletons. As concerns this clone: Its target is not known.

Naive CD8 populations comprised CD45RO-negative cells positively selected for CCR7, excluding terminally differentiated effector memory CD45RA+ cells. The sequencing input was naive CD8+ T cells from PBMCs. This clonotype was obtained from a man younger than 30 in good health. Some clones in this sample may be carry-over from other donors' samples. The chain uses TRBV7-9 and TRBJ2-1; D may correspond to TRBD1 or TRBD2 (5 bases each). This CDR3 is CASSLPGAVGEQFF. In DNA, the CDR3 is TGTGCCAGCAGCTTGCCCGGGGCTGTGGGGGAGCAGTTCTTC.